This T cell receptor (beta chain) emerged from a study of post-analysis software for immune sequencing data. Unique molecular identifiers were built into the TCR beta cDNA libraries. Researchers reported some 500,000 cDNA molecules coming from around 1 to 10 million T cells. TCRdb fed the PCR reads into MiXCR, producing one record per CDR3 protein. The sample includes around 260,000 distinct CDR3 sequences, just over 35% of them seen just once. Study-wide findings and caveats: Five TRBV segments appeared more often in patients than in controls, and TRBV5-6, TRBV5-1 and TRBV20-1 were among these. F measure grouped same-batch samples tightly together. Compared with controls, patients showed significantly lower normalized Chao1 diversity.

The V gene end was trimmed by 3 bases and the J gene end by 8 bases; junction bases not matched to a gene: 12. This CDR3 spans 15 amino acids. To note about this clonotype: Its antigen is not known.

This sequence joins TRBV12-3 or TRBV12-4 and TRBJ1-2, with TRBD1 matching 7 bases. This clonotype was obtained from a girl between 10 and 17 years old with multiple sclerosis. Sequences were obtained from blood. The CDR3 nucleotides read TGTGCCAGCAGTTTGGAGGGGGCTCTCACTAGAGGCTACACCTTC. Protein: CASSLEGALTRGYTF.